This TCR beta chain was recorded in a study of cytomegalovirus exposure and HLA in healthy donors. Overall study: Around 85 million unique TCRs from HLA-typed donors were held in an early data release.

The CDR3 covers 17 residues. J was trimmed by 4 bases and V by 0 bases; bases with no gene match: 11. Looked up from germline, CDR1 is SGHRS and CDR2 is YFSETQ. The study ran its PCR with 60 Vbeta and 13 Jbeta primers. Authors' methods: Per a later analysis, the number of unique TCR beta chains was approximately 80 million, of which 9 million to 14 million were shared. Some clones are missing from TCRdb's copy, which holds only in-frame ones; the method was immunoSEQ multiplex PCR. V and J calls and clone size are as listed in that table; D and trimming were resolved from the DNA. The top ten hold 4.5% to 7% of the sample, which has some 140,000 clones, 70% to 90% seen once. Regarding this clone: Its antigen is not known.

Study conclusions and caveats: Later analysis reportedly placed an Asian-associated ancestry cluster below the roughly 690-donor mean in N-insertions.

At the time of sampling, donors were nominally healthy, though unrecorded immune exposures were likely. The rearrangement links TRBV5-1 to TRBJ2-5, with 8 bases matching TRBD2. The TCR was taken from a woman aged 40 to 55 in good health and CMV-seropositive. What was sequenced was PBMCs. CDR3 sequence reads: CASSLAGGAGGRETQYF. CDR3 nucleotide sequence: TGCGCCAGCAGCTTGGCCGGTGGGGCGGGAGGACGAGAGACCCAGTACTTC.